This T cell receptor (beta chain) was identified during a study of CD8 T cells in Susac syndrome. Study-level results: It was acknowledged by the study that relatively few individuals were included in its TCR sequencing and HLA analysis.

Random hexamers were used to reverse transcribe the RNA input (0.5 to 1 ug). Amplification of TCR beta CDR3 used immunoSEQ multiplex PCR across 54 Vbeta and 13 Jbeta. TCRdb used MiXCR to reprocess the immunoSEQ multiplex PCR reads, holding one entry per CDR3 protein. The data contain approximately 230,000 distinct CDR3 sequences, 93% of them singletons. The CDR3 has 15 residues. Trimming stripped 4 bases from V and 1 base from J, with 13 bases between. Germline-derived CDR1 and CDR2 are LNHDA and SQIVND (reference sequence). In its sample, this clonotype was seen once. Its antigen is as yet unknown. This chain joins TRBV19 and TRBJ1-1; no clear D gene. The clonotype was recovered from a human donor with multiple sclerosis. Sequencing used CD4+ T cells from PBMCs. The CDR3 DNA is TGTGCCAGTAGTAAGGGCGGACGGACGAACACTGAAGCTTTCTTT. Encoded protein: CASSKGGRTNTEAFF.